The clone carrying this TCR beta chain was observed a few times. Its antigen is as yet unknown. Subsequent to approximately 11 days of culture, CD4+ T cells were isolated. Recipients of the vaccine had no prior SARS-CoV-2 infection and negative nucleocapsid antibodies. Researchers swapped half the medium for IL-2 medium on both days 3 and 7. Method: immunoSEQ multiplex PCR; TCRdb's copy keeps in-frame clones and lacks some. The repertoire holds 37,000 or so clones, approximately 67% seen once, with 4% to 4.5% in the top ten. This specimen comes from a study of vaccination effects on CD4 cells after COVID-19. Study as a whole: Wells of roughly 2.1 million PBMC each were grown with 9.5 to 10 IU/ml IL-2 and roughly 9.9 ug/ml peptides.

J was trimmed by 0 bases and V by 6 bases; bases with no gene match: 2. CDR1 and CDR2 from the germline V gene are MNHEY and SMNVEV (reference sequence). This CDR3 comprises 13 residues. Study-wide findings and caveats: Infection- and vaccine-induced clones contracted markedly late after vaccination.

The gene calls are TRBV27 and TRBJ2-7; TRBD2 aligns across 7 bases. This sequence was found in a human donor who received a COVID-19 vaccine. The sequencing here drew on CD4+ T cells from PBMCs cultured without peptide, taken before COVID-19 vaccination. The CDR3, as DNA: TGTGCCAGCAGGGCTAGCGGCTCCTACGAGCAGTACTTC. It encodes CASRASGSYEQYF.